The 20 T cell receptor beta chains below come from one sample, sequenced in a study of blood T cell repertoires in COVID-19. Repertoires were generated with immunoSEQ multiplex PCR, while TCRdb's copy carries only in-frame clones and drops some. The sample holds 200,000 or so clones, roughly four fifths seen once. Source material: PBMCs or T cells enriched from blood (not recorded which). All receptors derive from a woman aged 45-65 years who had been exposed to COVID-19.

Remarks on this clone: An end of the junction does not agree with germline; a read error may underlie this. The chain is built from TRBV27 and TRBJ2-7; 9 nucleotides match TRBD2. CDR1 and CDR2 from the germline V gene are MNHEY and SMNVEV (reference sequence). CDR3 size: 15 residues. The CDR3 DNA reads TGTGCCAGCAGTCTATCGGCGGGGGGGCTCCACGAGCAGTACTTC. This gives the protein CASSLSAGGLHEQYF.

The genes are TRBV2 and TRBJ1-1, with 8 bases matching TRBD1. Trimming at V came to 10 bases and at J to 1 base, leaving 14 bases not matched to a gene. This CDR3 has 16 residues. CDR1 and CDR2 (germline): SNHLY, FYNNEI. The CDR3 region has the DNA TGTGCCATCTACTTTGTCGACAGGGGTACGAACACTGAAGCTTTCTTT. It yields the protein CAIYFVDRGTNTEAFF.

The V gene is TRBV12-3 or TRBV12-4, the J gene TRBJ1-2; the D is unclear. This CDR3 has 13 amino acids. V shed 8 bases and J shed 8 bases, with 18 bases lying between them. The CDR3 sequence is CASQRGLSEGYTF. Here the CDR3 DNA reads TGTGCCAGCCAGAGAGGCCTTTCAGAGGGCTACACCTTC.

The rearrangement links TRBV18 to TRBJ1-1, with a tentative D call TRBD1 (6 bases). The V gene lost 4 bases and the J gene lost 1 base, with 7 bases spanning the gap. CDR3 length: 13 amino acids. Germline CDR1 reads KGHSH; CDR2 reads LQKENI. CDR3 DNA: TGTGCCAGCTCACGGGGACAGAACACTGAAGCTTTCTTT. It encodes CASSRGQNTEAFF. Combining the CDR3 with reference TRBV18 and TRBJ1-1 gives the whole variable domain NAGVMQNPRHLVRRRGQEARLRCSPMKGHSHVYWYRQLPEEGLKFMVYLQKENIIDESGMPKERFSAEFPKEGPSILRIQQVVRGDSAAYFCASSRGQNTEAFFGQGTRLTVV.

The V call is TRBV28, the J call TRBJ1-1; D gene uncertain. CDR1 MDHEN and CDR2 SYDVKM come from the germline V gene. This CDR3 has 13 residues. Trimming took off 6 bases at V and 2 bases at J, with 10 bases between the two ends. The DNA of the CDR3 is TGTGCCAGCAGCGACGGAGTCAACACTGAAGCTTTCTTT. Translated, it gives CASSDGVNTEAFF.

The CDR3 here is CASSTAGTGNTEAFF. CDR3 coding DNA: TGTGCCAGCAGCACGGCCGGGACAGGGAACACTGAAGCTTTCTTT. The rearrangement links TRBV5-4 to TRBJ1-1; 8 bases map to TRBD1. V was clipped by 4 bases and J by 1 base; unmatched bases: 6. This CDR3 is built from 15 residues. From germline, CDR1 is SGHNT and CDR2 YYREEE (reference sequence). The whole variable domain, remainder taken from reference TRBV5-4 and TRBJ1-1, is ETGVTQSPTHLIKTRGQQVTLRCSSQSGHNTVSWYQQALGQGPQFIFQYYREEENGRGNFPPRFSGLQFPNYSSELNVNALELDDSALYLCASSTAGTGNTEAFFGQGTRLTVV.

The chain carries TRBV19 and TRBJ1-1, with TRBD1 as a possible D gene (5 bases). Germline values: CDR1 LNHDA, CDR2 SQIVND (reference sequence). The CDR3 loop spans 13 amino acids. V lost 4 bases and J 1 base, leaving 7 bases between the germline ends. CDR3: CASSSGGNTEAFF. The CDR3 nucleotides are TGTGCCAGTAGTAGCGGGGGGAACACTGAAGCTTTCTTT.

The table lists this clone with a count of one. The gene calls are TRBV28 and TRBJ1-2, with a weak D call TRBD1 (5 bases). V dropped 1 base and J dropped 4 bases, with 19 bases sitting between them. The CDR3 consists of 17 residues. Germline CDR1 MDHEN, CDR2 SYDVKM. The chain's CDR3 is CASSLSPTGTGSYGYTF. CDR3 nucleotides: TGTGCCAGCAGTTTATCCCCCACCGGTACAGGTTCCTATGGCTACACCTTC.

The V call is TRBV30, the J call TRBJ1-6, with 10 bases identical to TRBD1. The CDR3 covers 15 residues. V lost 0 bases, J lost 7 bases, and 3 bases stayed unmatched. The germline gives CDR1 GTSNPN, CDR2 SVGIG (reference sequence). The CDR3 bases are TGTGCCTGGAGTGTTTCGGGACAGGGGAATTCACCCCTCCACTTT. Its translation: CAWSVSGQGNSPLHF.

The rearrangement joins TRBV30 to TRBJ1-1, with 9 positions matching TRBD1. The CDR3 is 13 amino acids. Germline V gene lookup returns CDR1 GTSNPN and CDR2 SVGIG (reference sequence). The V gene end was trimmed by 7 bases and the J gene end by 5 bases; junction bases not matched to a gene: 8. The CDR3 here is CALHRGLGTEAFF. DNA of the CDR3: TGTGCCTTACACAGGGGGCTGGGAACTGAAGCTTTCTTT.

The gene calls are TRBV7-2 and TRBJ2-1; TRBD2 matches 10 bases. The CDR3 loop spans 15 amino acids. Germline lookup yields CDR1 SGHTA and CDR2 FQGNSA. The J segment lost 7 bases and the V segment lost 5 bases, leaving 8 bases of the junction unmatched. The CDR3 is CASSPQRGGQNEQFF. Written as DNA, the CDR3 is TGTGCCAGCAGCCCCCAGCGGGGGGGCCAGAATGAGCAGTTCTTC.

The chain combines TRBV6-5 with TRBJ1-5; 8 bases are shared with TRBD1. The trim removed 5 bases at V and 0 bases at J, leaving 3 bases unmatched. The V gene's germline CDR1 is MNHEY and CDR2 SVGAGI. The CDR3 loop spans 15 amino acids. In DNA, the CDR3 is TGTGCCAGCAGTCGGACAGGGTATAGCAATCAGCCCCAGCATTTT. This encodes CASSRTGYSNQPQHF.

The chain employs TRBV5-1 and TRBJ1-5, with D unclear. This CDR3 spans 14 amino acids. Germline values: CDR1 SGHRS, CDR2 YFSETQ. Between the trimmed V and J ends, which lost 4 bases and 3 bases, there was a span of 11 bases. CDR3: CASSPDLVNQPQHF. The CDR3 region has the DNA TGCGCCAGCAGCCCCGACTTAGTCAATCAGCCCCAGCATTTT.

The chain's CDR3 is CASSSGVWTEAFF. CDR3 bases: TGTGCCAGCAGCTCGGGGGTTTGGACTGAAGCTTTCTTT. This sequence joins TRBV11-2 and TRBJ1-1; D might be TRBD1 (5 bases). CDR3 length equals 13 residues. The germline CDR1 and CDR2 sequences are SGHAT and FQNNGV. The V and J ends lost 4 bases and 5 bases respectively, with 11 bases between them.

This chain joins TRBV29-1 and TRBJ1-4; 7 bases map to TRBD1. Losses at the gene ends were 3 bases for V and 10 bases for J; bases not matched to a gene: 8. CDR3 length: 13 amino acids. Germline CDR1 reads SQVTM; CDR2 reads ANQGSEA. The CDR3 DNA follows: TGCAGCGTTGAGTGGCAGGGGGTCCCAAAACTGTTTTTT. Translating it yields CSVEWQGVPKLFF.

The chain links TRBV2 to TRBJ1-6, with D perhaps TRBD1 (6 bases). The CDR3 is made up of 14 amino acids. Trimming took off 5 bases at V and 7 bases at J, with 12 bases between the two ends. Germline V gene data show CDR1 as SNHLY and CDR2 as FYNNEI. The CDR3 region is CASSHRERNSPLHF. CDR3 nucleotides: TGTGCCAGCAGTCACAGGGAAAGGAATTCACCCCTCCACTTT.

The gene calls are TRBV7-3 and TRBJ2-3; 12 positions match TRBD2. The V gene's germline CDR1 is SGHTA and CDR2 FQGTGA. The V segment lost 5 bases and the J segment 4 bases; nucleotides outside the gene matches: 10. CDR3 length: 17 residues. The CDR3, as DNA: TGTGCCAGCAGCCGGGCCCTAGCGGGGGGGAGTGCAGATACGCAGTATTTT. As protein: CASSRALAGGSADTQYF.

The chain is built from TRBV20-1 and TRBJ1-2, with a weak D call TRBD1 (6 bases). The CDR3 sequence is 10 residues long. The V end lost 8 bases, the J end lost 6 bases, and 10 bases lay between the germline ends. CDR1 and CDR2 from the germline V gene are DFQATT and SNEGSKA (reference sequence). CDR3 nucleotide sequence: TGCAGTCCGCACAGGGATGGCTACACCTTC. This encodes CSPHRDGYTF.

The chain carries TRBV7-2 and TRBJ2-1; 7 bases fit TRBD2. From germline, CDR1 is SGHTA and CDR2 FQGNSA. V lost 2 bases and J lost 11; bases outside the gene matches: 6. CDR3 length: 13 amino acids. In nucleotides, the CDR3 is TGTGCCAGCAGCTTAAGGGCGGGGGAGAAGCAGTTCTTC. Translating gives CASSLRAGEKQFF.

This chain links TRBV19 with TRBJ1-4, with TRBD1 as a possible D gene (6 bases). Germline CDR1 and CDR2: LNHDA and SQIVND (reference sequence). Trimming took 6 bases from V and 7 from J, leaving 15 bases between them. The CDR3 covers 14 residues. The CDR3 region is CASRSGGQREKLFF. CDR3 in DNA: TGTGCCAGTAGATCCGGGGGGCAGCGTGAAAAACTGTTTTTT.